This T cell receptor (beta chain) was recorded in a study of blood T cells in healthy people across ages. Study findings and constraints: A strong correlation between TCR beta diversity and naive T cell percentage was seen.

CDR1 is DFQATT and CDR2 is SNEGSKA in the germline V gene (reference sequence). The CDR3 is 12 residues long. Trimming took 5 bases from V and 8 from J, leaving 12 bases between them. This clonotype was seen only a few times. Antigen: not known. It was with a sample-barcoded 5' primer and a J-beta primer mix that a second PCR of roughly 6 to 11 cycles was run. One entry per CDR3 protein results from TCRdb running MiXCR on the 5' RACE reads. The sample records over a million distinct CDR3 sequences, roughly 43% being singletons. The specimen was blood. The genes are TRBV20-1 and TRBJ1-4; no definite D call. The TCR was taken from a woman aged 18-29 years in good health. The CDR3 region is CSAPRTGEKLFF. CDR3 nucleotide sequence: TGCAGTGCTCCCAGGACCGGCGAAAAACTGTTTTTT.